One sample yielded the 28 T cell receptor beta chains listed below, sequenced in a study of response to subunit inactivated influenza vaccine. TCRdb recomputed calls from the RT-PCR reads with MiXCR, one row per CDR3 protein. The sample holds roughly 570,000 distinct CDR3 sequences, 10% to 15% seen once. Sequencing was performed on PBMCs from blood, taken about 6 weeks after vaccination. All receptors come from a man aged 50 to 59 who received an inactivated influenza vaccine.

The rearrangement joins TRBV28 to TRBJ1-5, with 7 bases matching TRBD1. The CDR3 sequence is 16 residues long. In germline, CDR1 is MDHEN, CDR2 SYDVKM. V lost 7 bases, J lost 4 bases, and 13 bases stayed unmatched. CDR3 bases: TGTGCCAGCACCTCCTTGGGCGACAGGGCAAATCAGCCCCAGCATTTT. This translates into CASTSLGDRANQPQHF.

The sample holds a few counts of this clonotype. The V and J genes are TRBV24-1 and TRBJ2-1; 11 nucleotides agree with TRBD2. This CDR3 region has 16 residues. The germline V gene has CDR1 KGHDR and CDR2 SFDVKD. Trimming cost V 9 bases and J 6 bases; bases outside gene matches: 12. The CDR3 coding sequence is TGTGCCACCTCCAGGGGCACTAGCGGGAGCCTCAATGAGCAGTTCTTC. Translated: CATSRGTSGSLNEQFF.

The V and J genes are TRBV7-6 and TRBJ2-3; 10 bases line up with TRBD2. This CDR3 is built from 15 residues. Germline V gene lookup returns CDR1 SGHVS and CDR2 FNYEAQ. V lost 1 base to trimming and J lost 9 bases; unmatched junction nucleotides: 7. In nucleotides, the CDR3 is TGTGCCAGCAGCTTAGAACGGCAGGGACTAGCGACGCAGTATTTT. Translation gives CASSLERQGLATQYF.

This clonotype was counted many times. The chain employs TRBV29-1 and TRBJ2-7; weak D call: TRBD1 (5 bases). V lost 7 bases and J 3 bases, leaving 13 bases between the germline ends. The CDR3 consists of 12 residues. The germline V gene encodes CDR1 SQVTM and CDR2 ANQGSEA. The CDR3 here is CSARRDYYEQYF. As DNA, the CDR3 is TGCAGCGCTCGCAGGGATTACTACGAGCAGTACTTC.

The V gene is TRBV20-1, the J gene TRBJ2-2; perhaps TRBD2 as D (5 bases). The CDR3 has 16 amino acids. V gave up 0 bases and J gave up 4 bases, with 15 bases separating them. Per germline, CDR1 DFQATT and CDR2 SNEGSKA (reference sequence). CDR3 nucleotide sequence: TGCAGTGCTAGAGATGGAGTAGCGATTGGCACCGGGGAGCTGTTTTTT. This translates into CSARDGVAIGTGELFF.

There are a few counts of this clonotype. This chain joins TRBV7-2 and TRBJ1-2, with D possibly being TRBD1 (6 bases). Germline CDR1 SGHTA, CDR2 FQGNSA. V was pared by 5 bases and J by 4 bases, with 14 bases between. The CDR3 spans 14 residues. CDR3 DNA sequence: TGTGCCAGCAGCCGACCAGGGGCCGGCTATGGCTACACCTTC. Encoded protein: CASSRPGAGYGYTF.

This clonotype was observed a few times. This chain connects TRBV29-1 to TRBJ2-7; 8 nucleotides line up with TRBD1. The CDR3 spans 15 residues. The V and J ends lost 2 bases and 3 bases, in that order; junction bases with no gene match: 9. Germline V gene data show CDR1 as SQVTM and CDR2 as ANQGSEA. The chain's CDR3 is CSVETDREGDYEQYF. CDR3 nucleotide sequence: TGCAGCGTTGAAACGGACAGGGAAGGGGACTACGAGCAGTACTTC.

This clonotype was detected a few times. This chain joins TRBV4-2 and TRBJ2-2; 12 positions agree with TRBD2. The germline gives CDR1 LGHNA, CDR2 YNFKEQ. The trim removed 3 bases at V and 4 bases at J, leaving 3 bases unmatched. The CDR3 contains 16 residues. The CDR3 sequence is CASSQRTSGVTGELFF. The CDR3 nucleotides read TGTGCCAGCAGCCAGAGGACTAGCGGGGTCACCGGGGAGCTGTTTTTT.

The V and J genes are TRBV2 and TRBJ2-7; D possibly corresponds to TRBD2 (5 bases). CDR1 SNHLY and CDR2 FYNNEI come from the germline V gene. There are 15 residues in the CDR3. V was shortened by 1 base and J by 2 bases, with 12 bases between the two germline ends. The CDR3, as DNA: TGTGCCAGCAGTGAAGTGAGGGCCTATCCCTACGAGCAGTACTTC. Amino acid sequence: CASSEVRAYPYEQYF.

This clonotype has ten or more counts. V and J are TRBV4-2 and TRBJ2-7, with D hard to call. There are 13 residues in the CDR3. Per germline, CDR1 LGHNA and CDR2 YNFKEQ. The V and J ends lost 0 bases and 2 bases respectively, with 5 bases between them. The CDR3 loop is CASSQDVAYEQYF. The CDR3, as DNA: TGTGCCAGCAGCCAAGACGTAGCCTACGAGCAGTACTTC.

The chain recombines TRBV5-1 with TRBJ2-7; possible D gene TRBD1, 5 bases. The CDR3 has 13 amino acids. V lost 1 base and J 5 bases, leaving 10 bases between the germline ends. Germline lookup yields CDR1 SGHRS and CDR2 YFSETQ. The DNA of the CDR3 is TGCGCCAGCAGCTTGCAGGGTCGGGACGAGCAGTACTTC. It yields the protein CASSLQGRDEQYF.

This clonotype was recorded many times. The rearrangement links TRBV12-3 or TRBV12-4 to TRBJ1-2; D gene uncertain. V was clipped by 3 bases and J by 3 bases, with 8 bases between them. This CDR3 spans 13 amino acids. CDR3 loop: CASSFYVDYGYTF. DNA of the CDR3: TGTGCCAGCAGTTTCTATGTGGACTATGGCTACACCTTC.

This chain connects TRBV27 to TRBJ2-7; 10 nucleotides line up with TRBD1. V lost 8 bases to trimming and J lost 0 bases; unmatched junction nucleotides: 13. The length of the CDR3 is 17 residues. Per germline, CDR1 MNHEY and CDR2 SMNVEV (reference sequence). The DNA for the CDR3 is TGTGCCAGCCGCCGGGACAGGGGCCTCGGGTACTCCTACGAGCAGTACTTC. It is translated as CASRRDRGLGYSYEQYF.

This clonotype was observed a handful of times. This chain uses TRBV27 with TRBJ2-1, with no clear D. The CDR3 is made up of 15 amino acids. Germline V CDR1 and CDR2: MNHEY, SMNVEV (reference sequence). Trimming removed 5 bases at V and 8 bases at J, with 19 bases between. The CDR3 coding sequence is TGTGCCAGCAGTCCAAGGACGCTCGCGCAAGATGAGCAGTTCTTC. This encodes CASSPRTLAQDEQFF.

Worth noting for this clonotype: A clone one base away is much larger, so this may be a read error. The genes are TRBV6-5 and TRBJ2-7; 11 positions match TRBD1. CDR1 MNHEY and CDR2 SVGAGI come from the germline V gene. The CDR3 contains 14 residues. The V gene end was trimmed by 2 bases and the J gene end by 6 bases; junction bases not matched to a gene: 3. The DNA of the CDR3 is TGTGCCAGCAGTTACCGGGACAGGGGGTGCGAGCAGTACTTC. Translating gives CASSYRDRGCEQYF.

CDR3 region: CSARGWLAGNSGEQFF. The CDR3 DNA reads TGCAGTGCTAGAGGTTGGCTAGCGGGAAATAGCGGTGAGCAGTTCTTC. The chain combines TRBV20-1 with TRBJ2-1, with 9 bases lining up with TRBD2. CDR1 is DFQATT and CDR2 is SNEGSKA in the germline V gene (reference sequence). The V gene end was trimmed by 1 base and the J gene end by 9 bases; junction bases not matched to a gene: 13. The CDR3 covers 16 residues.

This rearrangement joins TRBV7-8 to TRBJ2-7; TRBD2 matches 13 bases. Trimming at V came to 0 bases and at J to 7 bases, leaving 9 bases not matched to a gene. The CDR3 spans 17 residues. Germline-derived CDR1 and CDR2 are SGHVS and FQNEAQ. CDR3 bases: TGTGCCAGCAGCTTAGCTGAGGGGGGACTAGCGGGATGGGAGCAGTACTTC. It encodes CASSLAEGGLAGWEQYF.

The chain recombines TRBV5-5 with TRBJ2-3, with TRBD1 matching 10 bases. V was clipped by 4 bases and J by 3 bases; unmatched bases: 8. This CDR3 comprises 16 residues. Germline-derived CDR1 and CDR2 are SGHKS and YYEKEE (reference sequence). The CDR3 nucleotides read TGTGCCAGCAGCGCCGGGACAGGGGTTGCGACAGATACGCAGTATTTT. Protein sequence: CASSAGTGVATDTQYF. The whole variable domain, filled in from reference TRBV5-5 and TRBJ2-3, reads DAGVTQSPTHLIKTRGQQVTLRCSPISGHKSVSWYQQVLGQGPQFIFQYYEKEERGRGNFPDRFSARQFPNYSSELNVNALLLGDSALYLCASSAGTGVATDTQYFGPGTRLTVL.

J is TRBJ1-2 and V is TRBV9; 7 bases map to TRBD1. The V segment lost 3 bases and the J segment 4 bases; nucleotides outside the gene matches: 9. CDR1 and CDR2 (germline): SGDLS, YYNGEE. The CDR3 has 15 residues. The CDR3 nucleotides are TGTGCCAGCAGCGGGTCGGAGGGACAGAGCTATGGCTACACCTTC. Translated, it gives CASSGSEGQSYGYTF.

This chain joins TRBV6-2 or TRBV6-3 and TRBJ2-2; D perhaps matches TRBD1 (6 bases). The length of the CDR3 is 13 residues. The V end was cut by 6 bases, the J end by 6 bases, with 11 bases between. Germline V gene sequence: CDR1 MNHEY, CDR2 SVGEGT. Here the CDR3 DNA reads TGTGCCAGCAGCACTACAGGGCCCGGGGAGCTGTTTTTT. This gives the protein CASSTTGPGELFF.

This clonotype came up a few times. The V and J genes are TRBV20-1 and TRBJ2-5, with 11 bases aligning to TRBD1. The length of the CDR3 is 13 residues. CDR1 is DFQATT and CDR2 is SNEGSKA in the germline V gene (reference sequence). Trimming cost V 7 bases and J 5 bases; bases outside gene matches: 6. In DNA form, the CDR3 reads TGCAGTGTTCGGACAGGGGGCGTGGAGACCCAGTACTTC. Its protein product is CSVRTGGVETQYF.

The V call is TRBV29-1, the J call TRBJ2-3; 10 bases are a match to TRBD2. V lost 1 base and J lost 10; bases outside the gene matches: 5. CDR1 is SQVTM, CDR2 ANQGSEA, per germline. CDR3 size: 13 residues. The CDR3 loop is CSVEGASGSSQYF. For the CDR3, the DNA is TGCAGCGTTGAAGGGGCTAGCGGGAGTTCGCAGTATTTT.

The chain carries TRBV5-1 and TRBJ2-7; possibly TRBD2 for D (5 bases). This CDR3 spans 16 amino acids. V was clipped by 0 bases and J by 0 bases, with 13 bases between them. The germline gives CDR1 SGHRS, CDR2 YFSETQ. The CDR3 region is CASSLGGYPSSYEQYF. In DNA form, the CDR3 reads TGCGCCAGCAGCTTGGGAGGGTACCCCTCCTCCTACGAGCAGTACTTC.

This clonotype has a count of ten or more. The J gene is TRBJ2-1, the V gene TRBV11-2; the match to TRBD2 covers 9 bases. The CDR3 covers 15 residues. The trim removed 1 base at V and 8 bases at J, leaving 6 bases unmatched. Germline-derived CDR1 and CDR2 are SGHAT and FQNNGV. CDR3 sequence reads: CASSLVSGSIDEQFF. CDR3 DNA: TGTGCCAGCAGCTTAGTTAGCGGGAGTATCGATGAGCAGTTCTTC.

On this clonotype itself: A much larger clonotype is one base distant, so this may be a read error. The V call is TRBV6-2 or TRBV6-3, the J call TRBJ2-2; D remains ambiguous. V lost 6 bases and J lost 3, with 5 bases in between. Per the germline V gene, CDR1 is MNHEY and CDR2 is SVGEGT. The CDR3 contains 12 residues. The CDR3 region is CASRPYTGELFF. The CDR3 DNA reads TGTGCCAGCAGACCCTACACCGGGGAGCTGTTTTTT.

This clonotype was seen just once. The CDR3 nucleotides read TGCAGTGCCACCGGACAGGGGGCGGGGGAGCAGTACTTC. It yields the protein CSATGQGAGEQYF. The chain carries TRBV20-1 and TRBJ2-7; 11 bases are shared with TRBD1. The V and J ends lost 6 bases and 7 bases, in that order; junction bases with no gene match: 8. The length of the CDR3 is 13 residues. Germline V CDR1 and CDR2: DFQATT, SNEGSKA (reference sequence).

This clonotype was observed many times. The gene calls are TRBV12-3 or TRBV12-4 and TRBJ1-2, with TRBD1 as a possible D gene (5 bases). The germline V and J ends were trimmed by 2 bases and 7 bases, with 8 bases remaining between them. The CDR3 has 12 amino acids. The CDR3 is CASSLRGGGYTF. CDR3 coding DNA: TGTGCCAGCAGTTTAAGGGGAGGTGGCTACACCTTC.

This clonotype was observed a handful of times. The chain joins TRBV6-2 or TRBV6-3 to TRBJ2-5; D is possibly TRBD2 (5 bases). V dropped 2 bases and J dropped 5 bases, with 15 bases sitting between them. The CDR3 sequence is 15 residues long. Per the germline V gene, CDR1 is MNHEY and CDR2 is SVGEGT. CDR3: CASSYSRGIGETQYF. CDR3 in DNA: TGTGCCAGCAGTTACAGTCGGGGAATCGGGGAGACCCAGTACTTC.